Below are 31 T cell receptor beta chains sequenced from a single sample in a study of regulatory T cells in long-lasting Graves disease. Sample time point: persistent/refractory GD, antithyroid drugs over 5 years with positive TRAb. Making the TCR library involved RNA that had been extracted from PBMCs. iRepertoire HTBI primers and Arm-PCR of CDR3 regions built TCR beta libraries. TCRdb processed the multiplex PCR reads anew with MiXCR; each CDR3 protein has one entry. The table includes 400,000 to 450,000 distinct CDR3 sequences, 23% detected once. The sequences come from peripheral blood mononuclear cells (PBMCs), collected when the disease was refractory, from a patient treated with antithyroid drugs. These receptors were collected from a female donor with Graves disease.

Only a few counts were recorded for this clonotype. The chain carries TRBV28 and TRBJ1-6; D is ambiguous. Trimming shortened V by 7 bases and J by 9 bases, and 19 bases separated the two germline ends. The CDR3 is 15 residues long. The germline gives CDR1 MDHEN, CDR2 SYDVKM. CDR3 sequence: CASINAGPAGSPLHF. CDR3 DNA sequence: TGTGCCAGCATAAACGCCGGGCCTGCGGGTTCACCCCTCCACTTT.

The V call is TRBV6-2 or TRBV6-3, the J call TRBJ2-2, with 11 nucleotides matching TRBD2. Germline CDR1 reads MNHEY; CDR2 reads SVGEGT. J gave up 7 bases and V 6 bases, and 4 bases lay outside the gene matches. CDR3 length: 14 residues. In DNA, the CDR3 is TGTGCCAGCAGATTGACTAGCGGGAACGGGGAGCTGTTTTTT. This translates into CASRLTSGNGELFF.

The chain uses TRBV7-2 and TRBJ1-1; D gene uncertain. Germline CDR1 and CDR2: SGHTA and FQGNSA. V lost 3 bases to trimming and J lost 7 bases, with 12 bases between them. This CDR3 contains 13 residues. CDR3 sequence reads: CASSFSRRFEAFF. The CDR3 bases are TGTGCCAGCAGCTTCTCCAGACGGTTTGAAGCTTTCTTT. The whole variable domain, filled in from reference TRBV7-2 and TRBJ1-1, reads GAGVSQSPSNKVTEKGKDVELRCDPISGHTALYWYRQSLGQGLEFLIYFQGNSAPDKSGLPSDRFSAERTGGSVSTLTIQRTQQEDSAVYLCASSFSRRFEAFFGQGTRLTVV.

This clonotype was picked up many times. J is TRBJ2-7 and V is TRBV12-3 or TRBV12-4, with 8 bases identical to TRBD2. The V and J ends lost 4 bases and 2 bases, in that order; junction bases with no gene match: 7. The CDR3 consists of 15 residues. DNA of the CDR3: TGTGCCAGCAGTTCCCTTACTAGCGGTACCTACGAGCAGTACTTC. Encoded protein: CASSSLTSGTYEQYF.

This clonotype was observed many times. The V gene is TRBV7-2, the J gene TRBJ2-6; D is perhaps TRBD2 (6 bases). The V end was cut by 5 bases, the J end by 3 bases, with 8 bases between. CDR3 length: 14 residues. Germline V gene sequence: CDR1 SGHTA, CDR2 FQGNSA. CDR3 region: CASSPEGGANVLTF. CDR3 in DNA: TGTGCCAGCAGCCCGGAGGGTGGGGCCAACGTCCTGACTTTC. Based on the CDR3 plus reference TRBV7-2 and TRBJ2-6, the full variable domain is GAGVSQSPSNKVTEKGKDVELRCDPISGHTALYWYRQSLGQGLEFLIYFQGNSAPDKSGLPSDRFSAERTGGSVSTLTIQRTQQEDSAVYLCASSPEGGANVLTFGAGSRLTVL.

This clonotype was seen ten or more times. The chain links TRBV11-2 to TRBJ2-7; TRBD1 matches at 9 bases. With 9 bases clipped from V and 0 bases from J, the junction kept 12 bases outside the gene matches. Germline CDR1 SGHAT, CDR2 FQNNGV. CDR3 length: 16 amino acids. CDR3 loop: CASTTSGTGPSYEQYF. Here the CDR3 DNA reads TGTGCCAGTACCACCTCCGGGACAGGGCCCTCCTACGAGCAGTACTTC.

In this sample, this clonotype turned up many times. The chain uses TRBV28 and TRBJ2-7; 10 nucleotides agree with TRBD1. Germline V gives CDR1 MDHEN, CDR2 SYDVKM. Trimming removed 6 bases from V and 7 bases from J; junction bases left unmatched: 6. This CDR3 spans 13 amino acids. Here the CDR3 DNA reads TGTGCCAGCAGCCGGGACAGGGGCTGGGAGCAGTACTTC. Protein product: CASSRDRGWEQYF.

This clonotype was observed a few times. The chain combines TRBV12-5 with TRBJ2-7; 11 bases are shared with TRBD2. Germline CDR1 LGHNT, CDR2 FRNRAP. With 2 bases clipped from V and 7 bases from J, the junction kept 22 bases outside the gene matches. The CDR3 consists of 20 residues. The DNA for the CDR3 is TGTGCTAGTGGTTTGTTTACCGGGGGGATAGCGGGAGGGTCTGTGGGGGAGCAGTACTTC. Translating it yields CASGLFTGGIAGGSVGEQYF.

This clonotype was seen at least ten times. This sequence joins TRBV12-3 or TRBV12-4 and TRBJ2-7; D might be TRBD1 (6 bases). V was shortened by 6 bases and J by 9 bases, with 24 bases between the two germline ends. This CDR3 spans 15 amino acids. CDR3 sequence: CASSPPTGITAGQYF. The CDR3 bases are TGTGCCAGCAGCCCGCCTACAGGGATCACGGCAGGGCAGTACTTC.

This chain uses TRBV20-1 with TRBJ1-6; D is unclear. The CDR3 is 13 amino acids. The V end was cut by 3 bases, the J end by 4 bases, with 7 bases between. CDR1 is DFQATT, CDR2 SNEGSKA, per germline (reference sequence). The CDR3 sequence is CSASGEYNSPLHF. The CDR3 bases are TGCAGTGCTAGTGGAGAGTATAATTCACCCCTCCACTTT.

In its sample, this clonotype was seen once. This chain joins TRBV5-1 and TRBJ2-5, with D possibly matching TRBD2 (5 bases). Germline assignment: CDR1 SGHRS and CDR2 YFSETQ. V lost 2 bases, J lost 4 bases, and 15 bases lay in between. The CDR3 is 15 residues long. CDR3 in DNA: TGCGCCAGCAGCTTCGACTCACTAGAAGGAGAGACCCAGTACTTC. Amino acid sequence: CASSFDSLEGETQYF.

In this sample, this clonotype turned up a few times. This CDR3 reads CASSPDPRTAYGYTF. The DNA of the CDR3 is TGTGCCAGTAGTCCAGACCCAAGGACGGCCTATGGCTACACCTTC. V and J are TRBV19 and TRBJ1-2; D remains ambiguous. V lost 5 bases, J lost 4 bases, and 17 bases lay in between. This CDR3 comprises 15 residues. CDR1 and CDR2 from the germline V gene are LNHDA and SQIVND (reference sequence). Looking up the rest from reference TRBV19 and TRBJ1-2 gives the full variable domain: DGGITQSPKYLFRKEGQNVTLSCEQNLNHDAMYWYRQDPGQGLRLIYYSQIVNDFQKGDIAEGYSVSREKKESFPLTVTSAQKNPTAFYLCASSPDPRTAYGYTFGSGTRLTVV.

The CDR3 nucleotides are TGCGCCAGCAGCCAAAGACAGTCCAAGTACTTC. Its protein is CASSQRQSKYF. The chain links TRBV4-1 to TRBJ2-7; TRBD1 is a possible D gene (5 bases). V was shortened by 2 bases and J by 11 bases, with 10 bases between the two germline ends. The CDR3 covers 11 residues. Germline CDR1 reads MGHRA; CDR2 reads YSYEKL.

This clonotype was observed a handful of times. V is TRBV5-1 and J is TRBJ2-2, with TRBD2 matching 9 bases. Looked up from germline, CDR1 is SGHRS and CDR2 is YFSETQ. The CDR3 has 16 residues. V lost 0 bases and J lost 1; bases outside the gene matches: 1. CDR3 coding DNA: TGCGCCAGCAGCTTGGTACTAGCGGGGAACACCGGGGAGCTGTTTTTT. Residues: CASSLVLAGNTGELFF.

This clonotype was counted at least ten times. The chain joins TRBV6-5 to TRBJ1-2; tentatively, D is TRBD1 (5 bases). Germline V gene data show CDR1 as MNHEY and CDR2 as SVGAGI. With 3 bases removed from V and 8 bases from J, the gap between germline ends came to 13 bases. CDR3 length equals 13 residues. For the CDR3, the DNA is TGTGCCAGCAGTTATGGGGGAGGGAACGGCTACACCTTC. This sequence encodes CASSYGGGNGYTF.

This clonotype came up many times. J is TRBJ2-7 and V is TRBV27, with 11 bases aligning to TRBD2. V lost 1 base to trimming and J lost 2 bases; unmatched junction nucleotides: 7. Germline V gives CDR1 MNHEY, CDR2 SMNVEV (reference sequence). CDR3 length equals 17 residues. The CDR3 nucleotides read TGTGCCAGCAGTTTATTTCAGACTAGCGGGAAGACCTACGAGCAGTACTTC. As protein: CASSLFQTSGKTYEQYF.

This clonotype was detected a few times. The genes are TRBV15 and TRBJ1-3, with 8 bases matching TRBD1. The germline gives CDR1 LNHNV, CDR2 YYDKDF (reference sequence). J gave up 0 bases and V 0 bases, and 13 bases lay outside the gene matches. The CDR3 sequence is 20 residues long. The CDR3 DNA reads as TGTGCCACCAGCAGAGACTCAGGGGGCTTTCGGTACCTCTCTGGAAACACCATATATTTT. As protein: CATSRDSGGFRYLSGNTIYF.

A few counts support this clonotype. The rearrangement links TRBV25-1 to TRBJ2-6; tentatively, D is TRBD2 (5 bases). Deletions cut 2 bases from V and 0 bases from J, with 11 bases between. This CDR3 region has 17 residues. Germline V gives CDR1 MGHDK, CDR2 SYGVNS. The CDR3 loop is CASSEGPRVSGANVLTF. The CDR3, as DNA: TGTGCCAGCAGTGAAGGACCGAGGGTCTCTGGGGCCAACGTCCTGACTTTC.

This clonotype came up a few times. CDR3 in amino acids: CSATTGQGAETQYF. In DNA form, the CDR3 reads TGCAGTGCTACGACTGGACAGGGGGCAGAGACCCAGTACTTC. The chain employs TRBV20-1 and TRBJ2-5, with TRBD1 matching over 11 bases. CDR3 length: 14 residues. Losses at the gene ends were 4 bases for V and 4 bases for J; bases not matched to a gene: 5. Germline V gene lookup returns CDR1 DFQATT and CDR2 SNEGSKA (reference sequence).

This clonotype was detected only once. The CDR3 sequence is CSARYTYSYNEQFF. CDR3 bases: TGCAGTGCTAGATACACTTACTCCTACAATGAGCAGTTCTTC. The chain links TRBV20-1 to TRBJ2-1; no definite D call. V lost 2 bases, J lost 0 bases, and 8 bases lay in between. The CDR3 has 14 amino acids. Germline V gene lookup returns CDR1 DFQATT and CDR2 SNEGSKA (reference sequence).

The genes are TRBV6-2 or TRBV6-3 and TRBJ1-2, with D hard to call. The length of the CDR3 is 11 residues. V lost 5 bases, J lost 7 bases, and 8 bases lay in between. Per the germline V gene, CDR1 is MNHEY and CDR2 is SVGEGT. CDR3 nucleotides: TGTGCCAGCAGTGCCTCCCTTGGCTACACCTTC. Amino acid sequence: CASSASLGYTF.

Only a few counts were recorded for this clonotype. The chain combines TRBV7-9 with TRBJ2-5, with TRBD2 matching 7 bases. Germline V gene lookup returns CDR1 SEHNR and CDR2 FQNEAQ (reference sequence). The junction had 14 bases not matched to a gene; V was cut back by 5 bases and J by 5 bases. The CDR3 runs 16 residues. CDR3 sequence: CASSQETGLVSETQYF. CDR3 coding DNA: TGTGCCAGCAGCCAAGAAACTGGACTAGTCAGTGAGACCCAGTACTTC.

This chain connects TRBV2 to TRBJ2-3; TRBD1 agrees at 8 bases. Per the germline V gene, CDR1 is SNHLY and CDR2 is FYNNEI. This CDR3 contains 15 residues. V shed 7 bases and J 1 base; nucleotides not matched to a gene: 7. In DNA form, the CDR3 reads TGTGCCAGCATTCAACCGGGACAGGGCACAGATACGCAGTATTTT. It encodes CASIQPGQGTDTQYF.

The table lists this clonotype with many counts. The rearrangement uses TRBV18 and TRBJ1-6; D is undetermined. CDR1 is KGHSH and CDR2 is LQKENI in the germline V gene. Trimming left V 10 bases short and J 7 bases short, with 14 bases between. This CDR3 is 13 amino acids long. CDR3 DNA sequence: TGTGCCACGCGCTCAACGGTCAATTCACCCCTCCACTTT. This translates into CATRSTVNSPLHF.

This chain links TRBV28 with TRBJ2-3, with a possible D match to TRBD2 (5 bases). V was trimmed by 5 bases and J by 0 bases, leaving 12 bases between them. Germline-derived CDR1 and CDR2 are MDHEN and SYDVKM. The CDR3 totals 15 residues. DNA for the CDR3: TGTGCCAGCAGTGGTGAAGCGGCGAGCACAGATACGCAGTATTTT. This gives the protein CASSGEAASTDTQYF.

This clonotype was seen many times. The chain recombines TRBV20-1 with TRBJ2-7, with D uncertain. This CDR3 region has 12 residues. V gave up 1 base and J gave up 2 bases, with 6 bases separating them. Germline V gene sequence: CDR1 DFQATT, CDR2 SNEGSKA (reference sequence). The CDR3 protein is CSARVLAYEQYF. CDR3 bases: TGCAGTGCTAGAGTCCTAGCCTACGAGCAGTACTTC.

The genes are TRBV12-3 or TRBV12-4 and TRBJ1-1, with no clear D. V lost 4 bases, J lost 4 bases, and 13 bases lay in between. The CDR3 has 14 amino acids. CDR3 in amino acids: CASSYWAEITEAFF. The CDR3 bases are TGTGCCAGCAGTTATTGGGCAGAGATCACTGAAGCTTTCTTT.

This clonotype was seen at least ten times. The chain has TRBV20-1 and TRBJ2-5, with 9 bases lining up with TRBD1. In germline, CDR1 is DFQATT, CDR2 SNEGSKA (reference sequence). The J segment lost 3 bases and the V segment lost 2 bases, leaving 4 bases of the junction unmatched. This CDR3 comprises 14 residues. DNA of the CDR3: TGCAGTGCTAGATTTGACAGGGGGAAAGAGACCCAGTACTTC. Residues: CSARFDRGKETQYF.

CDR3 sequence reads: CASSLTSGDPYEQYF. The CDR3 DNA follows: TGTGCCAGCAGCTTGACTAGCGGAGACCCCTACGAGCAGTACTTC. The chain carries TRBV7-2 and TRBJ2-7; 9 bases are a match to TRBD2. Germline lookup yields CDR1 SGHTA and CDR2 FQGNSA. The trim removed 3 bases at V and 2 bases at J, leaving 5 bases unmatched. The CDR3 consists of 15 residues.

The V call is TRBV6-1, the J call TRBJ2-1; D perhaps matches TRBD1 (6 bases). V was cut by 11 bases and J by 6 bases, with 17 bases left in between. The germline V gene has CDR1 MNHNS and CDR2 SASEGT. The CDR3 consists of 13 residues. The CDR3 sequence is CAGSLRGINEQFF. CDR3 DNA: TGTGCCGGGAGCTTGAGGGGGATCAATGAGCAGTTCTTC.

At least ten counts were recorded for this clonotype. The chain has TRBV7-2 and TRBJ1-5; 9 nucleotides agree with TRBD1. CDR1 SGHTA and CDR2 FQGNSA come from the germline V gene. Germline trimming cut 0 bases from V and 6 bases from J; bases unmatched to any gene: 3. The CDR3 runs 15 residues. The CDR3 loop reads CASSLAGQGVQPQHF. CDR3 coding DNA: TGTGCCAGCAGCTTAGCGGGACAGGGAGTTCAGCCCCAGCATTTT.